These T cell receptor beta chains were read from a single sample in a study of T cell clusters in autoimmune cytopenias. TCRdb re-analyzed the multiplex PCR reads; it lists each CDR3 protein once, without DNA. The sample is made up of 2,000 to 2,500 distinct CDR3 sequences, and the top ten hold over 6% of it. Another study also made use of these data, one on T cell repertoires in aging, cancer and after chemotherapy.

The sample consisted of peripheral blood. These TCRs come from a human donor in good health. Each CDR3 is given with its conserved first and last residue. Each record gives: clone size, V gene, J gene, CDR3 protein. Not all rows give a size; the values are once, few, many and, for expanded clones, a class.

size: .; V: TRBV7-9; J: TRBJ2-7; CDR3: CASSLVQREVPEQYF
size: medium-sized; V: TRBV24-1; J: TRBJ2-3; CDR3: CATSEVGGGAEGTQYF
size: medium-sized; V: TRBV6-2/TRBV6-3; J: TRBJ2-1; CDR3: CASSRASEYNEQFF
size: .; V: TRBV25-1; J: TRBJ2-7; CDR3: CASSRGGSREQYF
size: medium-sized; V: TRBV28; J: TRBJ1-6; CDR3: CASIPGYRSASPLHF
size: .; V: TRBV12-3/TRBV12-4; J: TRBJ2-7; CDR3: CASSSTSGGSYEQYF
size: .; V: TRBV2; J: TRBJ2-2; CDR3: CASSVGQGDGELFF
size: medium-sized; V: TRBV12-3/TRBV12-4; J: TRBJ1-6; CDR3: CASSLTGGRNSPLHF
size: .; V: TRBV28; J: TRBJ2-4; CDR3: CARYPEIGGAKNIQYF
size: .; V: TRBV9; J: TRBJ2-7; CDR3: CASSPGEVSYEQYF
size: .; V: TRBV6-6; J: TRBJ1-5; CDR3: CASSFPGTGRQPQHF
size: medium-sized; V: TRBV6-4; J: TRBJ2-1; CDR3: CASSDSKRGELNEQFF
size: .; V: TRBV7-2; J: TRBJ1-5; CDR3: CASSLDPPGARNQPQHF
size: medium-sized; V: TRBV15; J: TRBJ1-5; CDR3: CATSWGSGSNQPQHF
size: medium-sized; V: TRBV27; J: TRBJ1-5; CDR3: CASRLDSNQPQHF
size: medium-sized; V: TRBV7-6; J: TRBJ2-5; CDR3: CASSLGGPAGETQYF
size: .; V: TRBV19; J: TRBJ2-7; CDR3: CASSIGFSGLAGLILHEQYF
size: .; V: TRBV4-3; J: TRBJ2-2; CDR3: CASSLFGPEEREITGELFF
size: medium-sized; V: TRBV12-3/TRBV12-4; J: TRBJ1-2; CDR3: CASSPQGDYGYTF
size: large; V: TRBV6-5; J: TRBJ2-1; CDR3: CASVGTVYNEQFF
size: medium-sized; V: TRBV20-1; J: TRBJ2-7; CDR3: CSAREVGRTFEQYF
size: .; V: TRBV5-1; J: TRBJ1-1; CDR3: CASNPVTTNTEAFF
size: medium-sized; V: TRBV6-6; J: TRBJ2-7; CDR3: CASSSPGLASYEQYF
size: medium-sized; V: TRBV5-4; J: TRBJ1-4; CDR3: CASSFKPGQPNEKLFF
size: medium-sized; V: TRBV13; J: TRBJ2-7; CDR3: CASSLVGFEQYF
size: .; V: TRBV4-2; J: TRBJ2-7; CDR3: CASSQGSGGAYEQYF
size: medium-sized; V: TRBV7-9; J: TRBJ2-7; CDR3: CASSLGQAGNEQYF
size: .; V: TRBV5-4; J: TRBJ1-2; CDR3: CASSHETLSTYGYTF
size: .; V: TRBV20-1; J: TRBJ1-6; CDR3: CSARDVNSPLHF
size: medium-sized; V: TRBV7-2; J: TRBJ2-5; CDR3: CASSLVGLAFVTQYF
size: .; V: TRBV28; J: TRBJ2-4; CDR3: CASSLGHRALLLAKNIQYF
size: .; V: TRBV6-5; J: TRBJ2-2; CDR3: CASSPGPGELFF
size: .; V: TRBV7-9; J: TRBJ1-4; CDR3: CASDRVGGNEKLFF
size: medium-sized; V: TRBV7-6; J: TRBJ2-7; CDR3: CASSITSDSYEQYF
size: medium-sized; V: TRBV28; J: TRBJ2-2; CDR3: CAGQGVKRGELFF
size: .; V: TRBV7-2; J: TRBJ1-4; CDR3: CASSRDSATNEKLFF
size: .; V: TRBV11-2; J: TRBJ1-1; CDR3: CASSLDGTGGFTEAFF
size: medium-sized; V: TRBV6-5; J: TRBJ1-5; CDR3: CASSPSRDQPQHF
size: .; V: TRBV7-3; J: TRBJ2-1; CDR3: CASRKRGYNEQFF
size: large; V: TRBV6-5; J: TRBJ2-2; CDR3: CASSYSGPGELFF
size: medium-sized; V: TRBV5-5; J: TRBJ2-7; CDR3: CASSLAGRQNPYEQYF
size: medium-sized; V: TRBV24-1; J: TRBJ1-2; CDR3: CATSDSFSGGGYGYTF
size: medium-sized; V: TRBV6-1; J: TRBJ2-4; CDR3: CASSDLSGLAGINKNIQYF
size: .; V: TRBV12-3/TRBV12-4; J: TRBJ2-2; CDR3: CASRPQEGWGTGELFF
size: medium-sized; V: TRBV7-2; J: TRBJ2-7; CDR3: CASSRSGSYYEQYF
size: .; V: TRBV5-6; J: TRBJ2-7; CDR3: CASSAPGQGSYEQYF
size: .; V: TRBV20-1; J: TRBJ2-1; CDR3: CSASTPTSGITNEQFF
size: large; V: TRBV30; J: TRBJ2-3; CDR3: CAWALAGLADTQYF
size: medium-sized; V: TRBV19; J: TRBJ2-7; CDR3: CASSLGRNDEQYF
size: medium-sized; V: TRBV28; J: TRBJ2-2; CDR3: CASRGSRGGSTGELFF
size: medium-sized; V: TRBV7-2; J: TRBJ2-1; CDR3: CASTGTSPNEQFF
size: medium-sized; V: TRBV6-5; J: TRBJ1-1; CDR3: CASNPTGFTTEAFF
size: .; V: TRBV4-2; J: TRBJ2-1; CDR3: CASSQDMGNEQFF
size: .; V: TRBV5-4; J: TRBJ2-3; CDR3: CASSFTSGVADTQYF
size: medium-sized; V: TRBV18; J: TRBJ2-7; CDR3: CASSLDRGWHEQYF
size: medium-sized; V: TRBV18; J: TRBJ2-1; CDR3: CASSPGASINEQFF
size: large; V: TRBV6-5; J: TRBJ1-3; CDR3: CASSTKTGGGGNTIYF